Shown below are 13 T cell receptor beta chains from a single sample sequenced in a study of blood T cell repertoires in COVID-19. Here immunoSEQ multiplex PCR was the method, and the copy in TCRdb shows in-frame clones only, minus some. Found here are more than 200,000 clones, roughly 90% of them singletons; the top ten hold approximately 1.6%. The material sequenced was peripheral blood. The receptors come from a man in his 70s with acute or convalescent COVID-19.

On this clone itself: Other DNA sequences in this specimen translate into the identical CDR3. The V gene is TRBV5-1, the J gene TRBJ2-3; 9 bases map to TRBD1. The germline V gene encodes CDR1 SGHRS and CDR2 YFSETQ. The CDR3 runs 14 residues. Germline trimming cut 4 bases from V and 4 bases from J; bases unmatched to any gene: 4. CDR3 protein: CASSLGQGSDTQYF. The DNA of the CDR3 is TGCGCCAGCAGCCTCGGACAGGGGTCAGATACGCAGTATTTT.

Here the CDR3 reads CASSQRLLAGGETQYF. Here the CDR3 DNA reads TGTGCCAGCAGCCAAAGGTTGCTAGCGGGAGGGGAGACCCAGTACTTC. The rearrangement joins TRBV3-1 (or the pseudogene TRBV3-2) to TRBJ2-5; the match to TRBD2 covers 12 bases. CDR3 size: 16 residues. The V and J ends lost 2 bases and 5 bases, in that order; junction bases with no gene match: 6. Per germline, CDR1 LGHDT and CDR2 YNNKEL (reference sequence).

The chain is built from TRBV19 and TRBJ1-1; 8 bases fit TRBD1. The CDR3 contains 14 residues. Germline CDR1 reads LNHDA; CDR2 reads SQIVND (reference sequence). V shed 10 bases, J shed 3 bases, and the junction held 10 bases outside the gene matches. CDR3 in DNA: TGTGCCACGAAGCCGACAGGGGTGCACACTGAAGCTTTCTTT. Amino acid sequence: CATKPTGVHTEAFF.

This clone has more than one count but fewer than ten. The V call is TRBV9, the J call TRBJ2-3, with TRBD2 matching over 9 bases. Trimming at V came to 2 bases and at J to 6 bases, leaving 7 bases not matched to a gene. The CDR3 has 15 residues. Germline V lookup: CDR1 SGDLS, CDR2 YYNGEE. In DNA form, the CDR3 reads TGTGCCAGCAGCGTTTTCTCTAGCGGGAAGGATACGCAGTATTTT. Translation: CASSVFSSGKDTQYF.

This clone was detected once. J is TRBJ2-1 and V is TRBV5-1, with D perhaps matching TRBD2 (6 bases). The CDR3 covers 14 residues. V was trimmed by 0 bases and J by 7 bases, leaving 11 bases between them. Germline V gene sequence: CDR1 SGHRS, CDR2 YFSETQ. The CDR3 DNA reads TGCGCCAGCAGCTTGGAGGGTGGGAGGAATGAGCAGTTCTTC. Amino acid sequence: CASSLEGGRNEQFF.

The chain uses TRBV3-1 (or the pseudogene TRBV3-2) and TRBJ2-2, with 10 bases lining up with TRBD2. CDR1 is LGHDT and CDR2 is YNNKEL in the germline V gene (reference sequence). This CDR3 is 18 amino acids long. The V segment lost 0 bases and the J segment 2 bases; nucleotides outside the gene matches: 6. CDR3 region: CASSQDPAGGPNTGELFF. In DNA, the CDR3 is TGTGCCAGCAGCCAAGACCCAGCGGGAGGGCCTAACACCGGGGAGCTGTTTTTT.

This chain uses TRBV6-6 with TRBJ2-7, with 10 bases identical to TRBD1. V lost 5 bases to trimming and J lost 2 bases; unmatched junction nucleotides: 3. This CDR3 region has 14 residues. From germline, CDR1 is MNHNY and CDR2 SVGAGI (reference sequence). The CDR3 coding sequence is TGTGCCAGCAGTCAGACAGGGGGCCCCTACGAGCAGTACTTC. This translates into CASSQTGGPYEQYF.

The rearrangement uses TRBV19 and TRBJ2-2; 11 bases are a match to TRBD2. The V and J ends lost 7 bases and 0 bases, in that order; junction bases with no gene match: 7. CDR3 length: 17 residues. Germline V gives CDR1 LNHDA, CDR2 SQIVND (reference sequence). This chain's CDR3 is CASKKVAGGPNTGELFF. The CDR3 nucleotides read TGTGCCAGTAAGAAAGTAGCGGGAGGGCCGAACACCGGGGAGCTGTTTTTT.

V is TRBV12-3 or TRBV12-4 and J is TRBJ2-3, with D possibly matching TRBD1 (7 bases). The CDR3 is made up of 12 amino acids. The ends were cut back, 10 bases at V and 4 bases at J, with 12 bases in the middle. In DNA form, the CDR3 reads TGTGCCACCCTCAGGGGGGCAGATACGCAGTATTTT. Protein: CATLRGADTQYF.

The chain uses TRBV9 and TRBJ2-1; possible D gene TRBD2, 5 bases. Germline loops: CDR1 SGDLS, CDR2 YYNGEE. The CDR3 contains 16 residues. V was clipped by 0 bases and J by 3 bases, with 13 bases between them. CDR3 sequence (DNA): TGTGCCAGCAGCGTAGGATCTAGCCCGGACTACAATGAGCAGTTCTTC. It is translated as CASSVGSSPDYNEQFF.

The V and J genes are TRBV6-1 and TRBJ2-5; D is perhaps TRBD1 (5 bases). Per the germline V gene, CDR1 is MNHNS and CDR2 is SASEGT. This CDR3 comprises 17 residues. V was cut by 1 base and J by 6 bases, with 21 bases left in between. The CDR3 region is CASSEGPPGYIQQTQYF. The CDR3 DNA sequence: TGTGCCAGCAGTGAAGGCCCGCCAGGGTATATTCAGCAGACCCAGTACTTC.

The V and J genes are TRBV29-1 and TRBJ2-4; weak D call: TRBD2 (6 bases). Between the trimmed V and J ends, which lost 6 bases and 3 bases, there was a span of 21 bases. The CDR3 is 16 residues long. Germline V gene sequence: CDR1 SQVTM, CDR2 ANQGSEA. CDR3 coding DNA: TGCAGCGTCCGTAGGGACTCTCTACGTAACAAAAACATTCAGTACTTC. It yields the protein CSVRRDSLRNKNIQYF.

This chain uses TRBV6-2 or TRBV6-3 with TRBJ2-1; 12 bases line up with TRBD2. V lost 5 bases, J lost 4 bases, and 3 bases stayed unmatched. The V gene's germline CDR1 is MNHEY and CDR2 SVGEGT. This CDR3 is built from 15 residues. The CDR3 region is CASSPGTSGYNEQFF. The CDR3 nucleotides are TGTGCCAGCAGTCCCGGGACTAGCGGGTACAATGAGCAGTTCTTC.